These 27 T cell receptor beta chains originate from one sample sequenced in a study of blood T cell repertoires in COVID-19. Assay: immunoSEQ multiplex PCR; the TCRdb copy retains only in-frame clones and omits some. This sample has under 100,000 clones, with around 90% found just once. The sample consisted of peripheral blood. These receptors originate from a man aged 60 to 75 with COVID-19, enrolled during active disease.

In its sample, this clone was seen once. The chain combines TRBV9 with TRBJ2-1, with a weak D call TRBD2 (5 bases). V gave up 2 bases and J gave up 7 bases, with 13 bases separating them. CDR1 is SGDLS and CDR2 is YYNGEE in the germline V gene. The CDR3 contains 14 residues. CDR3 region: CASSVDSRQNEQFF. CDR3 nucleotides: TGTGCCAGCAGCGTGGACTCTCGTCAAAATGAGCAGTTCTTC.

This chain uses TRBV14 with TRBJ2-7, with 7 nucleotides matching TRBD1. Trimming removed 1 base from V and 5 bases from J; junction bases left unmatched: 8. Germline assignment: CDR1 SGHDN and CDR2 FVKESK. The CDR3 spans 15 residues. The CDR3 DNA is TGTGCCAGCAGCCAAGCTAGGACAGGAGTTAACGAGCAGTACTTC. Translating gives CASSQARTGVNEQYF.

V and J are TRBV11-2 and TRBJ2-1; 8 bases fit TRBD2. The germline V gene has CDR1 SGHAT and CDR2 FQNNGV. CDR3 length: 14 amino acids. The J segment lost 9 bases and the V segment lost 6 bases, leaving 10 bases of the junction unmatched. DNA for the CDR3: TGTGCCAGCAGGGGACTAGTAATCGGGGGTGAGCAGTTCTTC. This codes for CASRGLVIGGEQFF.

The CDR3 is CATSRDRYEQYF. DNA for the CDR3: TGTGCCACCAGCAGAGATCGTTACGAGCAGTACTTC. The rearrangement links TRBV15 to TRBJ2-7; no firm D call. This CDR3 contains 12 residues. The ends were cut back, 0 bases at V and 4 bases at J, with 4 bases in the middle. Germline V gene sequence: CDR1 LNHNV, CDR2 YYDKDF (reference sequence).

V gene TRBV4-1 combines with J gene TRBJ1-2; D gene ambiguous. This CDR3 comprises 14 residues. Trimming removed 4 bases from V and 4 bases from J, with 13 bases in between. CDR1 and CDR2 from the germline V gene are MGHRA and YSYEKL. This chain's CDR3 is CASSRLRWPYGYTF. The DNA of the CDR3 is TGCGCCAGCAGCCGCCTCAGATGGCCCTATGGCTACACCTTC.

The CDR3 sequence is CASGRQGIGELFF. The CDR3 DNA follows: TGTGCCAGCGGTAGACAGGGGATCGGGGAGCTGTTTTTT. This rearrangement joins TRBV28 to TRBJ2-2; TRBD1 aligns across 8 bases. Trimming at V came to 8 bases and at J to 7 bases, leaving 6 bases not matched to a gene. The germline V gene has CDR1 MDHEN and CDR2 SYDVKM. This CDR3 is built from 13 residues.

This clone was counted ten times or more. The J gene is TRBJ2-2, the V gene TRBV27; weak D call: TRBD2 (5 bases). This CDR3 spans 14 amino acids. V gave up 5 bases and J gave up 3 bases, with 10 bases separating them. CDR1 is MNHEY, CDR2 SMNVEV, per germline (reference sequence). CDR3 in amino acids: CASSPAGDTGELFF. The CDR3 coding sequence is TGTGCCAGCAGTCCCGCCGGGGACACCGGGGAGCTGTTTTTT.

This clone was picked up a small number of times. The chain carries TRBV2 and TRBJ2-7; TRBD2 aligns across 8 bases. Germline loops: CDR1 SNHLY, CDR2 FYNNEI. V gave up 7 bases and J gave up 4 bases; unmatched junction bases: 6. The CDR3 length is 13 residues. CDR3 DNA: TGTGCCAGCAAGACTGGCGGGAGGTACGAGCAGTACTTC. Protein: CASKTGGRYEQYF.

The V call is TRBV9, the J call TRBJ1-2; D is perhaps TRBD1 (5 bases). The germline V and J ends were trimmed by 3 bases and 0 bases, with 15 bases remaining between them. Germline V gene lookup returns CDR1 SGDLS and CDR2 YYNGEE. The CDR3 sequence is 16 residues long. CDR3 in amino acids: CASSGLQGSANYGYTF. In DNA form, the CDR3 reads TGTGCCAGCAGCGGTCTGCAGGGTTCAGCTAACTATGGCTACACCTTC.

The gene calls are TRBV7-6 and TRBJ1-1; D gene unclear. Trimming took off 5 bases at V and 0 bases at J, with 13 bases between the two ends. The CDR3 has 15 amino acids. Looked up from germline, CDR1 is SGHVS and CDR2 is FNYEAQ. CDR3 residues: CASSPDRSMNTEAFF. Written as DNA, the CDR3 is TGTGCCAGCAGCCCCGATCGGAGCATGAACACTGAAGCTTTCTTT.

The chain recombines TRBV5-1 with TRBJ2-4; D is perhaps TRBD2 (5 bases). V was shortened by 0 bases and J by 3 bases, with 7 bases between the two germline ends. Germline assignment: CDR1 SGHRS and CDR2 YFSETQ. The CDR3 spans 14 residues. The CDR3 bases are TGCGCCAGCAGCTTGGCCGGGATCAAAAACATTCAGTACTTC. Translating it yields CASSLAGIKNIQYF.

This clone was counted only a few times. This chain links TRBV5-1 with TRBJ2-3, with 8 bases identical to TRBD1. This CDR3 has 16 residues. Germline V gene lookup returns CDR1 SGHRS and CDR2 YFSETQ. V was clipped by 4 bases and J by 2 bases; unmatched bases: 9. The CDR3 reads CASSLTRTGITDTQYF. The DNA for the CDR3 is TGCGCCAGCAGCCTAACTAGGACAGGGATCACAGATACGCAGTATTTT.

V gene TRBV11-2 combines with J gene TRBJ2-7; 12 nucleotides align to TRBD1. Germline CDR1 reads SGHAT; CDR2 reads FQNNGV. This CDR3 has 14 residues. The V segment lost 10 bases and the J segment 4 bases; nucleotides outside the gene matches: 8. The CDR3 DNA sequence: TGTGCCACCTCCGGGACAGGGGGCAGTTACGAGCAGTACTTC. Amino acid sequence: CATSGTGGSYEQYF.

This clone appeared a single time. The CDR3 here is CATNSQGAIYGYTF. CDR3 DNA sequence: TGTGCCACTAATTCACAGGGGGCGATCTATGGCTACACCTTC. The chain uses TRBV10-3 and TRBJ1-2; the match to TRBD1 covers 9 bases. CDR3 length: 14 amino acids. V gave up 10 bases and J gave up 4 bases; unmatched junction bases: 10. CDR1 is ENHRY, CDR2 SYGVKD, per germline.

In its sample, this clone was seen once. The chain employs TRBV7-9 and TRBJ2-1; no reliable D call. Trimming removed 1 base at V and 3 bases at J, with 7 bases between. CDR3 size: 14 residues. Germline lookup yields CDR1 SEHNR and CDR2 FQNEAQ (reference sequence). The CDR3 DNA reads as TGTGCCAGCAGCTTAGATGGTAGCTACAATGAGCAGTTCTTC. Translating gives CASSLDGSYNEQFF.

The chain couples TRBV5-8 to TRBJ1-1; D gene uncertain. This CDR3 is built from 17 residues. Germline lookup yields CDR1 SGHTS and CDR2 YDEGEE. Trimming removed 0 bases at V and 4 bases at J, with 19 bases between. The CDR3 nucleotides read TGTGCCAGCAGCTTGGGAAAGACGGGAGCAAAGGGCACTGAAGCTTTCTTT. Translated, it gives CASSLGKTGAKGTEAFF.

For the CDR3, the DNA is TGTGCCAGCAGCTTAGCAGAGGACACCATATATTTT. It yields the protein CASSLAEDTIYF. V is TRBV11-2 and J is TRBJ1-3, with D uncertain. Deletions cut 1 base from V and 8 bases from J, with 6 bases between. The germline V gene encodes CDR1 SGHAT and CDR2 FQNNGV. CDR3 length: 12 residues.

This chain uses TRBV5-1 with TRBJ1-2; TRBD1 matches 10 bases. CDR1 is SGHRS, CDR2 YFSETQ, per germline. CDR3 size: 16 residues. V lost 4 bases, J lost 3 bases, and 9 bases stayed unmatched. The CDR3 loop reads CASSQGPGQGYYGYTF. The CDR3 region has the DNA TGCGCCAGCAGCCAGGGCCCGGGACAGGGGTACTATGGCTACACCTTC.

V and J are TRBV6-2 or TRBV6-3 and TRBJ1-1; 10 nucleotides align to TRBD1. Germline lookup yields CDR1 MNHEY and CDR2 SVGEGT. The CDR3 runs 17 residues. V lost 0 bases to trimming and J lost 0 bases; unmatched junction nucleotides: 4. For the CDR3, the DNA is TGTGCCAGCAGTTACTCCGGGACAGGGGCCTTGAACACTGAAGCTTTCTTT. This translates into CASSYSGTGALNTEAFF.

The chain carries TRBV7-9 and TRBJ2-7, with D perhaps matching TRBD1 (5 bases). The germline V gene has CDR1 SEHNR and CDR2 FQNEAQ (reference sequence). This CDR3 region has 15 residues. V lost 0 bases and J 0 bases, leaving 9 bases between the germline ends. CDR3 nucleotides: TGTGCCAGCAGCTTAGCAAGGGGCCGCTCCTACGAGCAGTACTTC. This gives the protein CASSLARGRSYEQYF. The whole variable domain, filled in from reference TRBV7-9 and TRBJ2-7, reads DTGVSQNPRHKITKRGQNVTFRCDPISEHNRLYWYRQTLGQGPEFLTYFQNEAQLEKSRLLSDRFSAERPKGSFSTLEIQRTEQGDSAMYLCASSLARGRSYEQYFGPGTRLTVT.

The chain employs TRBV4-1 and TRBJ2-3, with a weak D call TRBD2 (5 bases). The CDR3 is 16 amino acids. The V and J ends lost 0 bases and 3 bases respectively, with 13 bases between them. Looked up from germline, CDR1 is MGHRA and CDR2 is YSYEKL. The CDR3 region has the DNA TGCGCCAGCAGCCAAGATAGGTCAGCGGTAACAGATACGCAGTATTTT. As protein: CASSQDRSAVTDTQYF.

The V gene is TRBV19, the J gene TRBJ1-2, with D unclear. CDR1 LNHDA and CDR2 SQIVND come from the germline V gene (reference sequence). The CDR3 is made up of 16 amino acids. V dropped 3 bases and J dropped 4 bases, with 18 bases sitting between them. CDR3 bases: TGTGCCAGTAGTATCTCCCCGGGATCAGCTATCTATGGCTACACCTTC. Its protein is CASSISPGSAIYGYTF.

The gene calls are TRBV11-3 and TRBJ2-1; TRBD2 matches at 8 bases. CDR3 length equals 20 residues. With V trimmed by 4 bases and J by 0 bases, 17 bases remained unmatched. The V gene's germline CDR1 is SGHNT and CDR2 YENEEA. CDR3 nucleotides: TGTGCCAGCAGCTGGTCGTTAGGAGCGGGAGCAAGCAGCTCCTACAATGAGCAGTTCTTC. It yields the protein CASSWSLGAGASSSYNEQFF.

The chain combines TRBV5-1 with TRBJ2-2; D call uncertain. The CDR3 runs 14 residues. V shed 4 bases and J shed 6 bases, with 13 bases lying between them. CDR1 and CDR2 (germline): SGHRS, YFSETQ. CDR3 residues: CASSPRPRAGELFF. The CDR3, as DNA: TGCGCCAGCAGCCCGAGGCCCCGGGCCGGGGAGCTGTTTTTT. Supplemented by reference TRBV5-1 and TRBJ2-2, the full variable domain reads KAGVTQTPRYLIKTRGQQVTLSCSPISGHRSVSWYQQTPGQGLQFLFEYFSETQRNKGNFPGRFSGRQFSNSRSEMNVSTLELGDSALYLCASSPRPRAGELFFGEGSRLTVL.

The V call is TRBV19, the J call TRBJ1-2, with D perhaps matching TRBD1 (5 bases). Germline CDR1 LNHDA, CDR2 SQIVND (reference sequence). This CDR3 has 14 residues. Trimming took 3 bases from V and 6 from J, leaving 14 bases between them. Here the CDR3 DNA reads TGTGCCAGTAGTATTGGGACTGAGTGGGATGGCTACACCTTC. Residues: CASSIGTEWDGYTF.

The chain is built from TRBV9 and TRBJ2-1, with 13 bases matching TRBD2. Trimming took 4 bases from V and 5 from J; bases not matched to a gene: 6. Germline V gives CDR1 SGDLS, CDR2 YYNGEE. The CDR3 has 16 amino acids. The CDR3 sequence: CASSTRLAGGDNEQFF. In DNA form, the CDR3 reads TGTGCCAGCAGCACTCGACTAGCGGGAGGCGACAATGAGCAGTTCTTC.

V is TRBV5-1 and J is TRBJ2-2, with 9 positions matching TRBD1. The CDR3 loop spans 16 amino acids. The germline gives CDR1 SGHRS, CDR2 YFSETQ. Trimming took 5 bases from V and 5 from J; bases not matched to a gene: 10. The DNA for the CDR3 is TGCGCCAGCAGTATAACAGGGGGCGTAGAGACCGGGGAGCTGTTTTTT. Translated: CASSITGGVETGELFF.